These 27 T cell receptor beta chains were all obtained from the same sample, sequenced in a study of human T cells and chemical hapten exposure. Time point noted: patch test 3, about 24 weeks after DPC sensitization. Treatment denoted: therapeutic diphenylcyclopropenone sensitization with weekly scalp DPC. Each CDR3 protein gets one entry after TCRdb re-called the RACE reads with MiXCR. The table includes about 170,000 distinct CDR3 sequences, around a quarter detected once. The sample in question was whole blood, obtained in connection with sensitization to the hapten diphenylcyclopropenone (DPC). The receptor source for this set is a woman under 30 with alopecia areata. Some clones in this sample may be carry-over from other donors' samples.

This clonotype was recorded many times. The chain has TRBV9 and TRBJ2-1, with unresolved D. Germline V CDR1 and CDR2: SGDLS, YYNGEE. This CDR3 is built from 10 residues. Trimming left V 5 bases short and J 7 bases short, with 4 bases between. This CDR3 is CASSGNEQFF. For the CDR3, the DNA is TGTGCCAGCAGTGGGAATGAGCAGTTCTTC.

This rearrangement joins TRBV5-1 to TRBJ2-7; D perhaps matches TRBD2 (6 bases). Between the trimmed V and J ends, which lost 0 bases and 0 bases, there was a span of 13 bases. The CDR3 has 16 residues. Germline assignment: CDR1 SGHRS and CDR2 YFSETQ. Written as DNA, the CDR3 is TGCGCCAGCAGCTTGGATGGGAGGAGCGGCTCCTACGAGCAGTACTTC. Its translation: CASSLDGRSGSYEQYF.

This clonotype was counted a few times. The chain recombines TRBV10-2 with TRBJ1-5; a weak D match, TRBD1 (6 bases). This CDR3 is 12 amino acids long. V gave up 5 bases and J gave up 4 bases, with 6 bases separating them. Per germline, CDR1 WSHSY and CDR2 SAAADI. CDR3 protein: CASSTGNQPQHF. The CDR3 bases are TGCGCCAGCAGTACAGGGAATCAGCCCCAGCATTTT.

This clonotype was detected many times. The V gene is TRBV5-4, the J gene TRBJ2-5, with 7 bases aligning to TRBD1. Germline-derived CDR1 and CDR2 are SGHNT and YYREEE (reference sequence). The CDR3 loop spans 15 amino acids. Trimming took 4 bases from V and 4 from J; bases not matched to a gene: 10. The CDR3 is CASSTTTGSRETQYF. CDR3 coding DNA: TGTGCCAGCAGCACCACGACAGGGAGTCGAGAGACCCAGTACTTC.

The chain joins TRBV10-2 to TRBJ1-2, with D perhaps TRBD1 (5 bases). With 8 bases removed from V and 7 bases from J, the gap between germline ends came to 11 bases. This CDR3 is 11 amino acids long. CDR1 is WSHSY, CDR2 SAAADI, per germline. CDR3 in amino acids: CASAGGPGYTF. The CDR3 DNA is TGCGCCAGCGCGGGGGGTCCTGGCTACACCTTC.

This clonotype was seen repeatedly, ten times or more. The chain joins TRBV5-1 to TRBJ2-1; possible D gene TRBD2, 5 bases. Trimming cost V 7 bases and J 8 bases, with 16 bases left between them. The CDR3 has 13 residues. Looked up from germline, CDR1 is SGHRS and CDR2 is YFSETQ. DNA of the CDR3: TGCGCCAGCCGCTCCGGGGAGATCGATGAGCAGTTCTTC. This gives the protein CASRSGEIDEQFF. Filled out from reference TRBV5-1 and TRBJ2-1, the complete variable domain reads KAGVTQTPRYLIKTRGQQVTLSCSPISGHRSVSWYQQTPGQGLQFLFEYFSETQRNKGNFPGRFSGRQFSNSRSEMNVSTLELGDSALYLCASRSGEIDEQFFGPGTRLTVL.

This clonotype was picked up one time. The junction departs from germline at one end; a sequencing error may be responsible. The J gene is TRBJ2-1, the V gene TRBV2; the match to TRBD1 covers 10 bases. Germline-derived CDR1 and CDR2 are SNHLY and FYNNEI. The CDR3 loop spans 12 amino acids. Written as DNA, the CDR3 is TGTGCCAGCAGGACAGGGGGCAATGCGCAGTTCTTC. Amino acid sequence: CASRTGGNAQFF.

This chain uses TRBV7-2 with TRBJ1-6; D is uncertain. Per the germline V gene, CDR1 is SGHTA and CDR2 is FQGNSA. The V and J ends lost 1 base and 6 bases respectively, with 7 bases between them. This CDR3 spans 14 amino acids. The CDR3 nucleotides are TGTGCCAGCAGCTTAGATTGGAGTAATTCACCCCTCCACTTT. Translated: CASSLDWSNSPLHF.

The rearrangement links TRBV20-1 to TRBJ1-3; 9 bases align to TRBD1. V gave up 1 base and J gave up 1 base; unmatched junction bases: 2. The V gene's germline CDR1 is DFQATT and CDR2 SNEGSKA (reference sequence). The CDR3 totals 15 residues. The CDR3 sequence is CSARVGTGSGNTIYF. In DNA form, the CDR3 reads TGCAGTGCTAGAGTTGGGACAGGGTCTGGAAACACCATATATTTT.

V and J are TRBV7-2 and TRBJ2-5; D is perhaps TRBD2 (7 bases). The CDR3 contains 17 residues. CDR1 is SGHTA and CDR2 is FQGNSA in the germline V gene. The V end was cut by 2 bases, the J end by 2 bases, with 18 bases between. In DNA form, the CDR3 reads TGTGCCAGCAGCTTAAGGGCTATCGGGGGGCCACAAGAGACCCAGTACTTC. This encodes CASSLRAIGGPQETQYF.

The V gene is TRBV29-1, the J gene TRBJ2-7; 9 bases are a match to TRBD1. V trimming: 1 base; J trimming: 4 bases; junction bases outside the gene matches: 8. CDR3 length equals 15 residues. The V gene's germline CDR1 is SQVTM and CDR2 ANQGSEA. The CDR3 loop reads CSVEGLKQGAYEQYF. In DNA, the CDR3 is TGCAGCGTTGAAGGTTTGAAACAGGGGGCTTACGAGCAGTACTTC.

This clonotype was observed a few times. The genes are TRBV4-2 and TRBJ2-1; D is tentatively TRBD1 or TRBD2 (5 bases each). The CDR3 is 13 amino acids. V was shortened by 5 bases and J by 6 bases, with 11 bases between the two germline ends. Germline V gives CDR1 LGHNA, CDR2 YNFKEQ. DNA of the CDR3: TGTGCCAGCAGCAAACTAGGGACCAATGAGCAGTTCTTC. Amino acids: CASSKLGTNEQFF.

This clonotype was observed a handful of times. This chain uses TRBV5-1 with TRBJ2-5; D unclear. The CDR3 has 13 amino acids. Per germline, CDR1 SGHRS and CDR2 YFSETQ. The V end was cut by 2 bases, the J end by 1 base, with 6 bases between. DNA of the CDR3: TGCGCCAGCAGCTTCCAGCCCCAAGAGACCCAGTACTTC. Encoded protein: CASSFQPQETQYF.

In this sample, this clonotype turned up many times. The chain uses TRBV11-2 and TRBJ1-5, with unresolved D. CDR1 is SGHAT, CDR2 FQNNGV, per germline. CDR3 length equals 15 residues. The V end lost 0 bases, the J end lost 7 bases, and 13 bases lay between the germline ends. The CDR3 loop is CASSLDREGWQPQHF. The CDR3 DNA reads TGTGCCAGCAGCTTAGATCGTGAGGGCTGGCAGCCCCAGCATTTT.

This clonotype was seen a few times. This chain joins TRBV2 and TRBJ1-1; D uncertain. The CDR3 spans 14 residues. Germline-derived CDR1 and CDR2 are SNHLY and FYNNEI. V gave up 3 bases and J gave up 6 bases, with 14 bases separating them. The CDR3 spells CASSESSLNAEAFF. DNA for the CDR3: TGTGCCAGCAGTGAGTCCTCACTTAACGCTGAAGCTTTCTTT.

The rearrangement links TRBV7-6 to TRBJ2-5; D remains unclear. CDR3 length: 15 residues. Trimming took 0 bases from V and 2 from J, leaving 10 bases between them. In germline, CDR1 is SGHVS, CDR2 FNYEAQ. This CDR3 reads CASSLAFGEQETQYF. The CDR3 nucleotides read TGTGCCAGCAGCTTAGCGTTCGGAGAGCAAGAGACCCAGTACTTC.

This clonotype appeared a few times. The J gene is TRBJ1-2, the V gene TRBV4-3; no reliable D call. The CDR3 is made up of 15 amino acids. V lost 1 base to trimming and J lost 6 bases, with 15 bases between them. Germline V gene sequence: CDR1 LGHNA, CDR2 YSLEER. Written as DNA, the CDR3 is TGCGCCAGCAGCCAAGCGGCGGTCCCTGCAGATGGCTACACCTTC. Its translation is CASSQAAVPADGYTF.

This clonotype was seen only a few times. The chain combines TRBV13 with TRBJ1-5; the D is unclear. The CDR3 contains 12 residues. Trimming left V 2 bases short and J 7 bases short, with 6 bases between. The germline V gene encodes CDR1 PRHDT and CDR2 FYEKMQ (reference sequence). The CDR3 here is CASSLRPQPQHF. CDR3 nucleotides: TGTGCCAGCAGCTTACGCCCCCAGCCCCAGCATTTT.

This clonotype has a handful of counts. V is TRBV4-1 and J is TRBJ2-1; 7 bases align to TRBD2. The CDR3 length is 15 residues. In germline, CDR1 is MGHRA, CDR2 YSYEKL. The V and J ends lost 1 base and 4 bases, in that order; junction bases with no gene match: 4. CDR3 sequence (DNA): TGCGCCAGCAGCCAAGTCGGACTAGTTTACAATGAGCAGTTCTTC. Its protein is CASSQVGLVYNEQFF.

The chain has TRBV7-9 and TRBJ1-2; 7 bases fit TRBD1. From germline, CDR1 is SEHNR and CDR2 FQNEAQ (reference sequence). The CDR3 runs 16 residues. Germline trimming cut 4 bases from V and 5 bases from J; bases unmatched to any gene: 13. The CDR3 loop is CASSSTGSHAKYGYTF. CDR3 nucleotide sequence: TGTGCCAGCAGCTCGACAGGGTCTCACGCAAAGTATGGCTACACCTTC.

This clonotype was observed a few times. This sequence joins TRBV7-9 and TRBJ1-1, with D unclear. CDR1 is SEHNR, CDR2 FQNEAQ, per germline (reference sequence). The CDR3 sequence is 12 residues long. Trimming cost V 5 bases and J 2 bases, with 6 bases left between them. In DNA, the CDR3 is TGTGCCAGCAGCCCCAAAAACACTGAAGCTTTCTTT. Its protein product is CASSPKNTEAFF.

This clonotype was picked up a small number of times. V gene TRBV29-1 combines with J gene TRBJ2-5; D not certain. CDR1 is SQVTM, CDR2 ANQGSEA, per germline. V lost 0 bases, J lost 1 base, and 6 bases lay in between. There are 13 residues in the CDR3. CDR3 in amino acids: CSVEDESQETQYF. The DNA of the CDR3 is TGCAGCGTTGAAGACGAATCCCAAGAGACCCAGTACTTC.

The V gene is TRBV12-3 or TRBV12-4, the J gene TRBJ2-7; no firm D call. Trimming removed 7 bases from V and 3 bases from J, with 10 bases in between. This CDR3 contains 12 residues. CDR3 in amino acids: CASTTLDYEQYF. DNA for the CDR3: TGTGCCAGCACTACCCTCGACTACGAGCAGTACTTC.

The chain combines TRBV7-2 with TRBJ2-5, with D perhaps TRBD1 or TRBD2 (6 bases each). CDR3 length: 14 amino acids. The V end lost 5 bases, the J end lost 6 bases, and 16 bases lay between the germline ends. Germline V gives CDR1 SGHTA, CDR2 FQGNSA. This chain's CDR3 is CASSHPGEAKTQYF. CDR3 nucleotide sequence: TGTGCCAGCAGCCATCCAGGGGAGGCAAAGACCCAGTACTTC.

This clonotype was observed a few times. V usage is TRBV4-1 and J usage is TRBJ2-5; D is perhaps TRBD2 (5 bases). The germline CDR1 and CDR2 sequences are MGHRA and YSYEKL. V lost 4 bases and J 3 bases, leaving 15 bases between the germline ends. This CDR3 contains 15 residues. CDR3 coding DNA: TGCGCCAGCAGCCCCCCCGGACTCCAGGAAGAGACCCAGTACTTC. Its protein product is CASSPPGLQEETQYF.

This clonotype came up many times. The J gene is TRBJ1-1, the V gene TRBV6-2 or TRBV6-3; no clear D gene. CDR3 size: 13 residues. V lost 1 base and J 3 bases, leaving 6 bases between the germline ends. From germline, CDR1 is MNHEY and CDR2 SVGEGT. CDR3 sequence reads: CASSYYEHTEAFF. CDR3 DNA sequence: TGTGCCAGCAGTTACTACGAGCACACTGAAGCTTTCTTT.

This sequence joins TRBV9 and TRBJ2-1; tentatively, D is TRBD1 (6 bases). Trimming removed 4 bases at V and 3 bases at J, with 17 bases between. The CDR3 length is 16 residues. In germline, CDR1 is SGDLS, CDR2 YYNGEE. The chain's CDR3 is CASSPQTGKNYNEQFF. The DNA of the CDR3 is TGTGCCAGCAGCCCACAAACAGGGAAGAACTACAATGAGCAGTTCTTC.